Listed here are 31 T cell receptor beta chains from one sample, sequenced in a study of early T cells in non-severe SARS-CoV-2 infection. MiXCR, applied by TCRdb to the 5' RACE reads, yields one record per CDR3 protein. Of 55,000 to 70,000 distinct CDR3 sequences in the sample, roughly 5% are singletons; the top ten hold just under 5%. Specimen: whole blood. These receptors were taken from an adult who was a healthcare worker with PCR-confirmed SARS-CoV-2 infection or an uninfected control (not recorded which).

In this sample, this clonotype turned up many times. This chain connects TRBV11-3 to TRBJ2-1; 16 bases fit TRBD2. The CDR3 runs 17 residues. Germline V gives CDR1 SGHNT, CDR2 YENEEA. With 5 bases clipped from V and 9 bases from J, the junction kept 10 bases outside the gene matches. CDR3 in amino acids: CASSPEDGTSGRGEQFF. The CDR3 DNA is TGTGCCAGCAGCCCGGAAGATGGGACTAGCGGGAGGGGTGAGCAGTTCTTC. Full variable domain (missing parts from reference TRBV11-3 and TRBJ2-1): EAGVVQSPRYKIIEKKQPVAFWCNPISGHNTLYWYLQNLGQGPELLIRYENEEAVDDSQLPKDRFSAERLKGVDSTLKIQPAELGDSAVYLCASSPEDGTSGRGEQFFGPGTRLTVL.

This clonotype was seen many times. The V and J genes are TRBV5-5 and TRBJ2-3, with 9 positions matching TRBD2. Germline lookup yields CDR1 SGHKS and CDR2 YYEKEE (reference sequence). V lost 1 base and J lost 3; bases outside the gene matches: 12. There are 18 residues in the CDR3. The CDR3 is CASSLLRGGAFKTDTQYF. The CDR3, as DNA: TGTGCCAGCAGCTTGTTGCGCGGGGGGGCCTTTAAGACAGATACGCAGTATTTT.

This clonotype has ten or more counts. This chain links TRBV20-1 with TRBJ1-4; D is unclear. Trimming removed 6 bases at V and 3 bases at J, with 11 bases between. Germline CDR1 reads DFQATT; CDR2 reads SNEGSKA (reference sequence). CDR3 length: 13 amino acids. In nucleotides, the CDR3 is TGCAGTGCCGCCGGGAACCCTAATGAAAAACTGTTTTTT. The encoded protein is CSAAGNPNEKLFF.

This clonotype was counted at least ten times. The rearrangement joins TRBV6-5 to TRBJ1-2, with TRBD1 as a possible D gene (6 bases). The CDR3 sequence is 15 residues long. The germline V gene has CDR1 MNHEY and CDR2 SVGAGI. V shed 2 bases and J shed 6 bases, with 16 bases lying between them. The chain's CDR3 is CASSYLRQAGHGYTF. The CDR3, as DNA: TGTGCCAGCAGTTACCTAAGACAGGCGGGACATGGCTACACCTTC.

This clonotype has only a few counts. V and J are TRBV29-1 and TRBJ2-4; D assignment may be TRBD1 or TRBD2 (5 bases each). The CDR3 loop spans 16 amino acids. The germline V gene encodes CDR1 SQVTM and CDR2 ANQGSEA. Between the trimmed V and J ends, which lost 0 bases and 1 base, there was a span of 13 bases. This chain's CDR3 is CSVEDRDERAKNIQYF. The CDR3 DNA is TGCAGCGTTGAAGATAGGGACGAGCGCGCCAAAAACATTCAGTACTTC.

This clonotype was recorded a few times. V usage is TRBV7-2 and J usage is TRBJ2-1; maybe TRBD2 (6 bases). Germline CDR1 reads SGHTA; CDR2 reads FQGNSA. The V and J ends lost 3 bases and 5 bases respectively, with 11 bases between them. The CDR3 runs to 14 residues. The CDR3 bases are TGTGCCAGCAGCTTCCAACTAGCCGACAATGAGCAGTTCTTC. Translation: CASSFQLADNEQFF.

This clonotype was observed a few times. The rearrangement links TRBV7-8 to TRBJ2-7; 7 bases are a match to TRBD2. Germline CDR1 SGHVS, CDR2 FQNEAQ. J lost 2 bases, V lost 1 base, and 5 bases had no gene match. There are 15 residues in the CDR3. The DNA for the CDR3 is TGTGCCAGCAGCTTAGGGCTAGCGGTGGCCTACGAGCAGTACTTC. Translated: CASSLGLAVAYEQYF.

Ten or more counts support this clonotype. The chain uses TRBV7-2 and TRBJ1-1; the D gene is possibly TRBD1 (6 bases). CDR1 is SGHTA, CDR2 FQGNSA, per germline. V lost 5 bases and J lost 5, with 18 bases in between. This CDR3 is 15 amino acids long. In DNA form, the CDR3 reads TGTGCCAGCAGCCCCTTCCCCAGGGGTCGGACTGAAGCTTTCTTT. It encodes CASSPFPRGRTEAFF.

This clonotype was recorded many times. It is unclear where the CDR3 begins or ends on the DNA, so no DNA is shown, and the CDR3 is as TCRdb lists it. V is TRBV7-5 and J is TRBJ2-1. TRBV7-5 is deemed a pseudogene. Ends included, the CDR3 has 18 residues. The CDR3: CISVPEALGTENYNEQFF.

The chain employs TRBV11-2 and TRBJ2-7; unclear D gene. Germline loops: CDR1 SGHAT, CDR2 FQNNGV. V dropped 5 bases and J dropped 3 bases, with 11 bases sitting between them. The CDR3 totals 13 residues. CDR3 region: CASSLGTNYEQYF. In DNA form, the CDR3 reads TGTGCCAGCAGCCTAGGTACTAACTACGAGCAGTACTTC.

This clonotype came up a few times. The chain combines TRBV12-3 or TRBV12-4 with TRBJ2-7; a possible D gene is TRBD2 (6 bases). Deletions cut 6 bases from V and 7 bases from J, with 10 bases between. This CDR3 region has 11 residues. In DNA, the CDR3 is TGTGCCAGCAGCCTCGGGGGAGAGCAGTACTTC. This encodes CASSLGGEQYF.

This clonotype appeared many times. J is TRBJ2-2 and V is TRBV7-2, with no clear D. V was shortened by 7 bases and J by 1 base, with 10 bases between the two germline ends. The CDR3 runs 14 residues. Looked up from germline, CDR1 is SGHTA and CDR2 is FQGNSA. CDR3: CASIPFKNTGELFF. In nucleotides, the CDR3 is TGTGCCAGCATACCGTTCAAGAACACCGGGGAGCTGTTTTTT.

This clonotype was recorded at least ten times. The chain couples TRBV3-1 to TRBJ1-1; the D is unclear. The V end lost 0 bases, the J end lost 3 bases, and 20 bases lay between the germline ends. The CDR3 runs to 18 residues. CDR1 is LGHDT, CDR2 YNNKEL, per germline (reference sequence). The CDR3: CASSQDKVGPGWDTEAFF. CDR3 in DNA: TGTGCCAGCAGCCAAGATAAAGTCGGGCCGGGATGGGACACTGAAGCTTTCTTT.

The rearrangement uses TRBV24-1 and TRBJ1-1, with unresolved D. Deletions cut 6 bases from V and 7 bases from J, with 11 bases between. The germline gives CDR1 KGHDR, CDR2 SFDVKD. CDR3 length equals 12 residues. The CDR3: CATSKGRGEAFF. In DNA, the CDR3 is TGTGCCACCAGTAAAGGCCGGGGTGAAGCTTTCTTT.

Many counts were recorded for this clonotype. In DNA, the CDR3 is TGCAGCGGTGGGTCGGTGACGTCGGGAGAGACCCAGTACTTC. Residues: CSGGSVTSGETQYF. The chain joins TRBV29-1 to TRBJ2-5, with D uncertain. Germline assignment: CDR1 SQVTM and CDR2 ANQGSEA. The V gene lost 7 bases and the J gene lost 4 bases, with 19 bases spanning the gap. The CDR3 is made up of 14 amino acids.

At least ten counts were recorded for this clonotype. V and J are TRBV5-1 and TRBJ2-1, with unresolved D. The germline V gene has CDR1 SGHRS and CDR2 YFSETQ. CDR3 length equals 16 residues. With 0 bases removed from V and 9 bases from J, the gap between germline ends came to 19 bases. CDR3 region: CASSLAVRVGGGEQFF. Written as DNA, the CDR3 is TGCGCCAGCAGCTTGGCGGTCCGGGTGGGCGGTGGTGAGCAGTTCTTC. The full variable domain, in which reference TRBV5-1 and TRBJ2-1 provide the parts outside the CDR3, is KAGVTQTPRYLIKTRGQQVTLSCSPISGHRSVSWYQQTPGQGLQFLFEYFSETQRNKGNFPGRFSGRQFSNSRSEMNVSTLELGDSALYLCASSLAVRVGGGEQFFGPGTRLTVL.

The gene calls are TRBV5-6 and TRBJ2-1; D tentatively reads TRBD1 or TRBD2 (5 bases each). The CDR3 contains 12 residues. Per the germline V gene, CDR1 is SGHDT and CDR2 is YYEEEE. The V and J ends lost 0 bases and 9 bases respectively, with 7 bases between them. The CDR3 DNA is TGTGCCAGCAGCTTGGTTGGGGGTGAGCAGTTCTTC. Residues: CASSLVGGEQFF.

In this sample, this clonotype turned up many times. The CDR3 here is CAISESRTGFTSGNTIYF. CDR3 nucleotides: TGTGCCATCAGTGAGTCCAGGACAGGGTTTACCTCTGGAAACACCATATATTTT. V and J are TRBV10-3 and TRBJ1-3; 8 bases are a match to TRBD1. Germline CDR1 is ENHRY and CDR2 is SYGVKD. Trimming cost V 0 bases and J 0 bases; bases outside gene matches: 7. This CDR3 is built from 18 residues.

This clonotype was counted many times. V and J are TRBV27 and TRBJ2-7, with D perhaps matching TRBD2 (6 bases). The CDR3 runs 12 residues. Trimming shortened V by 3 bases and J by 6 bases, and 9 bases separated the two germline ends. Germline values: CDR1 MNHEY, CDR2 SMNVEV (reference sequence). The CDR3 region has the DNA TGTGCCAGCAGTTTTGCCGGGGGCGAGCAGTACTTC. Its translation is CASSFAGGEQYF.

The chain joins TRBV6-5 to TRBJ2-7, with 8 bases matching TRBD1. Germline V CDR1 and CDR2: MNHEY, SVGAGI. V shed 2 bases, J shed 5 bases, and the junction held 11 bases outside the gene matches. This CDR3 spans 16 amino acids. The CDR3: CASSYVPRQGTHEQYF. The CDR3 DNA follows: TGTGCCAGCAGTTACGTGCCCCGACAGGGGACACACGAGCAGTACTTC.

This clonotype has ten or more counts. The V and J genes are TRBV19 and TRBJ2-6; D might be TRBD1 (5 bases). The CDR3 is made up of 15 amino acids. Trimming took off 5 bases at V and 1 base at J, with 9 bases between the two ends. The germline CDR1 and CDR2 sequences are LNHDA and SQIVND (reference sequence). This CDR3 is CASSPHRSGANVLTF. The DNA of the CDR3 is TGTGCCAGTAGTCCCCACAGGTCTGGGGCCAACGTCCTGACTTTC.

This chain connects TRBV6-2 or TRBV6-3 to TRBJ2-7; TRBD1 matches at 7 bases. Trimming took 2 bases from V and 2 from J; bases not matched to a gene: 3. Germline lookup yields CDR1 MNHEY and CDR2 SVGEGT. This CDR3 has 14 residues. The CDR3 nucleotides read TGTGCCAGCAGTTACGACAGGGTGGCCTACGAGCAGTACTTC. Encoded protein: CASSYDRVAYEQYF.

Details on this clonotype: A read error may account for a junction end that differs from germline. The chain uses TRBV20-1 and TRBJ2-3; 10 bases align to TRBD2. CDR1 and CDR2 (germline): DFQATT, SNEGSKA (reference sequence). The CDR3 is made up of 17 amino acids. For the CDR3, the DNA is TGCAGTGCCAGAGGCAGCGGGGGGGCGGCGAGCACAGATACGCAGTATTTT. Protein: CSARGSGGAASTDTQYF.

This clonotype was observed at least ten times. The V call is TRBV18, the J call TRBJ1-2, with unresolved D. Germline V gene lookup returns CDR1 KGHSH and CDR2 LQKENI. Trimming cost V 10 bases and J 3 bases, with 15 bases left between them. The length of the CDR3 is 13 residues. The CDR3 reads CATSSGSYYGYTF. Written as DNA, the CDR3 is TGTGCCACCTCTTCGGGCAGCTACTATGGCTACACCTTC.

The rearrangement uses TRBV28 and TRBJ1-2, with D possibly TRBD1 on 6 matching bases. CDR1 and CDR2 (germline): MDHEN, SYDVKM. The CDR3 has 16 residues. V lost 3 bases and J 1 base, leaving 15 bases between the germline ends. The CDR3 sequence: CASSLAGANDNYGYTF. CDR3 in DNA: TGTGCCAGCAGTTTGGCAGGGGCAAACGATAACTATGGCTACACCTTC.

The chain employs TRBV24-1 and TRBJ2-2; 7 bases match TRBD1. V was clipped by 7 bases and J by 0 bases; unmatched bases: 4. Looked up from germline, CDR1 is KGHDR and CDR2 is SFDVKD. CDR3 length equals 15 residues. The CDR3 sequence: CATSRQGPNTGELFF. The CDR3 coding sequence is TGTGCCACCAGCCGACAGGGCCCGAACACCGGGGAGCTGTTTTTT.

The V call is TRBV10-3, the J call TRBJ2-2, with D unresolved. V was clipped by 4 bases and J by 1 base, with 10 bases between them. The CDR3 is 15 residues long. CDR1 ENHRY and CDR2 SYGVKD come from the germline V gene. The CDR3 is CAISVQHQNTGELFF. The DNA for the CDR3 is TGTGCCATCAGTGTCCAGCACCAGAACACCGGGGAGCTGTTTTTT.

The chain combines TRBV6-1 with TRBJ2-3, with D possibly being TRBD2 (7 bases). Trimming pared 2 bases from V and 6 bases from J, leaving 15 bases between. Germline V gives CDR1 MNHNS, CDR2 SASEGT. The CDR3 is made up of 15 amino acids. The CDR3 nucleotides read TGTGCCAGCAGTGAATTCTCGGGGGGCGGGGATACGCAGTATTTT. It translates to CASSEFSGGGDTQYF.

The table lists this clonotype with many counts. The gene calls are TRBV11-2 and TRBJ2-7, with D unclear. V lost 2 bases and J 0 bases, leaving 8 bases between the germline ends. The germline V gene encodes CDR1 SGHAT and CDR2 FQNNGV. The CDR3 sequence is 14 residues long. CDR3 in DNA: TGTGCCAGCAGCTTAAGGACCGACTCCTACGAGCAGTACTTC. Residues: CASSLRTDSYEQYF. The variable domain in full, with the rest retrieved from reference TRBV11-2 and TRBJ2-7, is EAGVAQSPRYKIIEKRQSVAFWCNPISGHATLYWYQQILGQGPKLLIQFQNNGVVDDSQLPKDRFSAERLKGVDSTLKIQPAKLEDSAVYLCASSLRTDSYEQYFGPGTRLTVT.

The chain joins TRBV6-2 or TRBV6-3 to TRBJ1-1; unclear D gene. Per germline, CDR1 MNHEY and CDR2 SVGEGT. V shed 2 bases and J shed 5 bases, with 3 bases lying between them. CDR3 length: 11 amino acids. CDR3 coding DNA: TGTGCCAGCAGTTACAGGACTGAAGCTTTCTTT. Its protein is CASSYRTEAFF.

This clonotype was seen repeatedly, ten times or more. This rearrangement joins TRBV7-2 to TRBJ1-2; TRBD1 aligns across 7 bases. This CDR3 spans 13 amino acids. V lost 2 bases, J lost 5 bases, and 2 bases stayed unmatched. CDR1 is SGHTA and CDR2 is FQGNSA in the germline V gene. This CDR3 is CASSLLQGYGYTF. For the CDR3, the DNA is TGTGCCAGCAGCTTATTACAGGGGTATGGCTACACCTTC. Supplemented by reference TRBV7-2 and TRBJ1-2, the full variable domain reads GAGVSQSPSNKVTEKGKDVELRCDPISGHTALYWYRQSLGQGLEFLIYFQGNSAPDKSGLPSDRFSAERTGGSVSTLTIQRTQQEDSAVYLCASSLLQGYGYTFGSGTRLTVV.